This section outlines one TCR beta chain sequence together with its context. Its antigen remains unidentified. This entry comes from a study of cytomegalovirus exposure and HLA in healthy donors. Study overall: Within an early data release were roughly 90 million unique TCRs drawn from HLA-typed donors.

Regarding the study as a whole: An analysis that was carried out later associated 16,000 or so TCR beta sequences with HLA alleles at 0.05 false discovery rate. TCR beta sequences reportedly predicted most subjects' HLA-A and HLA-B alleles accurately.

Amplification used 60 Vbeta primers and 13 Jbeta primers. Produced via immunoSEQ multiplex PCR; TCRdb's table is partial and in-frame only. This table has more than 110,000 clones, approximately 83% appearing once. This CDR3 contains 13 residues. The junction had 4 bases not matched to a gene; V was cut back by 6 bases and J by 4 bases. Germline V gene sequence: CDR1 WNHNN, CDR2 SYGVQD (reference sequence). The source of this sequence is a man aged 40-49 years in good health and CMV-seropositive. Material for sequencing was PBMCs. This chain uses TRBV10-1 with TRBJ1-2; 8 nucleotides align to TRBD1. The CDR3 loop reads CASSNGQGYGYTF. The CDR3 region has the DNA TGCGCCAGCAGCAACGGACAGGGCTATGGCTACACCTTC.